The sequence of this T cell receptor beta chain was determined in a study of T cells in Graves' hyperthyroidism and ophthalmopathy. Amplification yielded TCR beta CDR3 regions, with RNA transcripts as the source. Using the HTBI primer set, a first-round RT-PCR was run on the TCR CDR3. TCRdb itself ran the multiplex PCR reads through MiXCR, one entry per CDR3 protein. This sample has 700,000 to 850,000 distinct CDR3 sequences, with approximately 36% found just once. Concerning this clonotype: The target antigen is unknown.

Study-wide findings and caveats: Expanded thyroid clonotypes (above 0.001) were mostly also found in blood.

This CDR3 has 16 residues. V dropped 5 bases and J dropped 5; count of bases not matched to a gene: 11. Germline values: CDR1 PRHDT, CDR2 FYEKMQ (reference sequence). Extraction of PBMCs used roughly 9.6 ml of fresh peripheral blood. Sequenced input: blood. The chain recombines TRBV13 with TRBJ1-5, with TRBD1 matching 8 bases. The sequence was collected from a woman in her forties with Graves' hyperthyroidism. The CDR3 nucleotides are TGTGCCAGCAGCCAGAGGGCCGACAGGGGAGATCAGCCCCAGCATTTT. Its translation is CASSQRADRGDQPQHF.